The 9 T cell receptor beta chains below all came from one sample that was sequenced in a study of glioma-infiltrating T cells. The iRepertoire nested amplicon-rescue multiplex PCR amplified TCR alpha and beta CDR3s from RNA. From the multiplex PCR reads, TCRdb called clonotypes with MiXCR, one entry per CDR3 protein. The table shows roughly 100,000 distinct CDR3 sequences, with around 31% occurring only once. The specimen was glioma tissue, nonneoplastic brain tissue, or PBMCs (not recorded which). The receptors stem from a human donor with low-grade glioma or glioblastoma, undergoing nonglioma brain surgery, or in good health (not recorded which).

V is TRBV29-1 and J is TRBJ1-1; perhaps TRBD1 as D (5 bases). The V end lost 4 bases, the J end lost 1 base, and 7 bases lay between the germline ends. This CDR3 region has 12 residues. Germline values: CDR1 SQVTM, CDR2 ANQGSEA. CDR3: CSVGDPNTEAFF. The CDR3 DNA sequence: TGCAGCGTTGGGGACCCGAACACTGAAGCTTTCTTT.

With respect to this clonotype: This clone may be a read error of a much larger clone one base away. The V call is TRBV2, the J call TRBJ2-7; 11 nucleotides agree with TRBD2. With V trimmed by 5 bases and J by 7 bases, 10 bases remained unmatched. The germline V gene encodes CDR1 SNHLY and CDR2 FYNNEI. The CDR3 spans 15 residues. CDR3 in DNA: TGTGCCAGCAGTTCCTCCGGGACTAGCGGCTCGGAGCAGTACTTC. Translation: CASSSSGTSGSEQYF.

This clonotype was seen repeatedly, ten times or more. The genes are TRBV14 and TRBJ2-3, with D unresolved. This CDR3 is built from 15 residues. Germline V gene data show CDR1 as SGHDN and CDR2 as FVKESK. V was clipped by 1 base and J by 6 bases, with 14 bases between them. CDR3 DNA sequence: TGTGCCAGCAGCCAAGCCGGAGTTCTGCGGGATACGCAGTATTTT. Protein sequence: CASSQAGVLRDTQYF.

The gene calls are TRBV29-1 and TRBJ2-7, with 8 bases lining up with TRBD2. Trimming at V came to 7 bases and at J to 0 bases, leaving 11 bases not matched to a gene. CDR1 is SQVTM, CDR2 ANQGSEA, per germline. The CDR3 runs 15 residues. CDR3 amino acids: CSALSRGAFSYEQYF. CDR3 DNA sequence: TGCAGCGCCCTGTCGCGGGGGGCCTTCTCCTACGAGCAGTACTTC.

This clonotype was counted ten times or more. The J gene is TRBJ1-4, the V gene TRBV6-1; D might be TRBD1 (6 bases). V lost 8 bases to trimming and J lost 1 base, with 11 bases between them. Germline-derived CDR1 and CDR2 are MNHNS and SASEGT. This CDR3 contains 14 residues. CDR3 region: CASSWGRTNEKLFF. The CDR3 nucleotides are TGTGCCAGCTCTTGGGGGCGAACTAATGAAAAACTGTTTTTT.

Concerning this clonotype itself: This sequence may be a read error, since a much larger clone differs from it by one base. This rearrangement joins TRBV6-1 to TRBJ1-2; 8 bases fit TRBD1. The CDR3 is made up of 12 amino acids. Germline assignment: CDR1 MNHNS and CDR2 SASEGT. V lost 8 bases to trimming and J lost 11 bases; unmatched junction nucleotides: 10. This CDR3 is CASGVQGGLYTF. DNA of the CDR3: TGTGCCAGCGGAGTACAGGGGGGCCTTTACACCTTC.

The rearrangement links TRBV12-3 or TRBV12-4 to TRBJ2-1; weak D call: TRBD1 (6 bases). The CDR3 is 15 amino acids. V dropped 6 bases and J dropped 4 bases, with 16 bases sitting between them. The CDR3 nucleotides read TGTGCCAGCAGCCTCACTAGAGGGGGATACAATGAGCAGTTCTTC. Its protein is CASSLTRGGYNEQFF.

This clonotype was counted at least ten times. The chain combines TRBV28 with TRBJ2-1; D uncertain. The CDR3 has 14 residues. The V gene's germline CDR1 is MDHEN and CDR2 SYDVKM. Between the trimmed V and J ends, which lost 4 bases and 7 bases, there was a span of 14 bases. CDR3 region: CASSSRRGRNEQFF. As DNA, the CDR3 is TGTGCCAGCAGTTCCCGACGTGGACGGAATGAGCAGTTCTTC.

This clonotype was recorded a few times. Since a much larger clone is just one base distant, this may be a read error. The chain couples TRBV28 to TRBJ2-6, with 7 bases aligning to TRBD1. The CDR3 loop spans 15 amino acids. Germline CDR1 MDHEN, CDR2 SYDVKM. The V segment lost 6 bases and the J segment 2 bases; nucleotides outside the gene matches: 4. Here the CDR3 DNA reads TGTGCCAGCAGCAGGGACAGCCCTGGGGCCAACGTCCTGACTTTC. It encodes CASSRDSPGANVLTF.